The entry below gives a single T cell receptor beta chain sequence along with its context. Its antigen is as yet unknown. The primer mix had 60 Vbeta and 13 Jbeta primers. The protocol was immunoSEQ multiplex PCR, while the TCRdb copy is restricted to in-frame clones and leaves out a portion. The data show more than 80,000 clones, approximately 74% seen once. Despite likely unrecorded immune exposures, the donors were nominally healthy at the time of sampling. CDR1 and CDR2 (germline): SSHAT, FNYEAQ (reference sequence). This CDR3 has 12 residues. The sample originates from a study of cytomegalovirus exposure and HLA in healthy donors. Study findings and constraints: Sequencing likely caused a cluster of highly shared sequence variants.

The V call is TRBV7-7, the J call TRBJ1-2, with 9 bases aligning to TRBD1. This receptor was taken from a female donor in good health and CMV-seropositive. Specimen: PBMCs. CDR3: CAIKGQGSGYTF. Written as DNA, the CDR3 is TGTGCTATCAAGGGACAGGGTAGTGGCTACACCTTC.